This entry features one T cell receptor beta chain sequence. Its antigen is unknown. Per-base quality was not reported, and no clone a single base away is much larger than it. Frozen genomic DNA underwent high-throughput TCRbeta CDR3 sequencing by immunoSEQ, including PCR amplification, mapping, bias correction and internal controls. The original methods were these. Productive rearrangements were retained, and unique TCRbeta sequences were defined by the CDR3 nucleotide sequence together with the V and J gene. For a sequence to be called donor-reactive, it needed a frequency of at least 0.01% and at least 5-fold expansion in CFSE-low cells compared with unstimulated pre-transplant cells. To ensure at least 90% detection power, minimum frequency thresholds were set for each subject based on that subject's lowest-template unstimulated sample. Repertoire turnover was measured by Jensen-Shannon divergence between the top 1000 TCRbeta sequences post- and pre-transplant. Two-sided Fisher's exact tests were used to test for changes in how often donor-reactive sequences were detected. This immuneACCESS table, as held by TCRdb, lists in-frame sequences with V and J called but not all clones. Of the missing ones, under half trace to an unresolved V gene in checked studies; the others have no known cause. That table is the source of V, J and clone size, and D and trimming were worked out from the DNA. This sample has roughly 120,000 clones in its table, and 90% of those were observed once. The ten largest clonotypes hold roughly 0.8% of the sample.

Thawed unstimulated PBMCs were stained for CD3, CD4 and CD8 and FACS-sorted into CD3+CD4+ and CD3+CD8+ populations. Randomization to immunosuppression withdrawal applied to every one of the 8 studied subjects. The Qiagen DNeasy Blood and Tissue Kit was used to isolate genomic DNA. CDR1 and CDR2 were assigned from the germline V gene as MNHNS and SASEGT. Counted from cysteine to phenylalanine, this CDR3 has 15 amino acids. The kept DNA is CDR3 alone, 45 bases in frame from the first base. V and J lose 0 bases and 8 bases, and a span of 14 bases separates them. This entry is derived from a study of T cell clones after liver transplantation (dated by TCRdb to about 2019). Study-level background: Samples were obtained from ITN030ST, a randomized trial in which withdrawal of immunosuppression was attempted within 2 years of liver transplantation. To count as tolerant, a recipient had to stay completely off immunosuppression for at least one year without liver enzymes climbing beyond twice the upper limit of normal. No induction therapy was given to the subjects, and standard immunosuppression was administered until randomization at 12-24 months post-transplant. Donor-reactive T cell clones were identified by TCRbeta sequencing following a pre-transplant mixed lymphocyte reaction and were subsequently tracked in post-transplant blood. Three of the eight recipients were HCV-positive; the others were transplanted for non-autoimmune, non-viral indications. Blood samples were collected pre-transplant, pre-randomization before withdrawal, and post-randomization after either complete withdrawal or failed withdrawal. Of the 8 liver transplant recipients making up the studied cohort, 3 were classified as tolerant and 5 as non-tolerant. As an antigen-independent comparator for the donor-reactive sequences, third party-reactive TCRbeta sequences from pre-transplant MLRs were identified as well.

The paper's findings and limits, for the study overall: The conclusions were considered preliminary, being limited by small, heterogeneous patient numbers and non-standardized post-transplant time points. Once repertoire turnover was taken into account, donor-reactive detection showed a significant reduction for CD4 in 7 of 8 subjects and for CD8 in 8 of 8. The decline in donor-reactive sequences exceeded the decline in third party-reactive sequences, suggesting partial antigen-specific deletion that was unrelated to withdrawal success. In most of the 8 subjects, circulating donor-reactive CD4 TCRbeta sequences decreased significantly after transplant, regardless of tolerance or HCV status. In a couple of subjects, low numbers of available donor cells limited the measurable donor-reactive repertoire. Because allograft tissue specimens were not available, migration of donor-reactive T cells into the graft, rather than deletion, may have occurred.

The material was CD4+ T cells from blood, obtained 12 months after liver transplant. The receptor chain draws on TRBV6-1 and TRBJ1-5; the best D guess is TRBD1, with 6 bases matching. The origin of this receptor is a human patient who received a liver transplant. Because of the transplant, the T cells may be the graft donor's rather than the patient's own. The bases read TGTGCCAGCAGTGAAGCCAACAGGGAAAGGGAGCCCCAGCATTTT. Translation gives CASSEANREREPQHF.